A single sample is the source of the 16 T cell receptor beta chains below, sequenced in a study of T cell responses to AZD1222 COVID-19 vaccine. Clones were sequenced by immunoSEQ multiplex PCR, and TCRdb holds only the in-frame ones, with some missing. The sample yields 150,000 to 250,000 clones, just over 90% seen once. Sequencing was performed on peripheral blood, taken 28 days after the second AZD1222 dose. These receptors were taken from an adult who received the AZD1222 COVID-19 vaccine.

This clone was seen only once. This chain joins TRBV5-1 and TRBJ2-1; 9 nucleotides match TRBD1. This CDR3 contains 14 residues. Per the germline V gene, CDR1 is SGHRS and CDR2 is YFSETQ. V shed 1 base and J 6 bases; nucleotides not matched to a gene: 2. The CDR3 here is CASSLNRGRNEQFF. Written as DNA, the CDR3 is TGCGCCAGCAGCTTGAACAGGGGGCGCAATGAGCAGTTCTTC.

The chain joins TRBV30 to TRBJ2-4; D assignment may be TRBD1 or TRBD2 (6 bases each). The CDR3 totals 14 residues. CDR1 and CDR2 (germline): GTSNPN, SVGIG (reference sequence). V lost 2 bases and J 7 bases, leaving 15 bases between the germline ends. The CDR3 region is CAWSRGESGNIQYF. The CDR3 DNA follows: TGTGCCTGGAGTAGGGGGGAATCGGGGAACATTCAGTACTTC.

The chain employs TRBV6-5 and TRBJ1-1, with unresolved D. The V end lost 1 base, the J end lost 1 base, and 7 bases lay between the germline ends. From germline, CDR1 is MNHEY and CDR2 SVGAGI. The CDR3 has 14 amino acids. CDR3 loop: CASSYFSANTEAFF. The CDR3 DNA follows: TGTGCCAGCAGTTACTTTTCGGCGAACACTGAAGCTTTCTTT.

The V gene is TRBV3-1 (or the pseudogene TRBV3-2), the J gene TRBJ2-7; D not certain. CDR3 length: 13 amino acids. Germline V gene sequence: CDR1 LGHDT, CDR2 YNNKEL (reference sequence). V lost 3 bases, J lost 3 bases, and 9 bases lay in between. CDR3 sequence: CASSQVGRYEQYF. In DNA form, the CDR3 reads TGTGCCAGCAGCCAGGTCGGGCGCTACGAGCAGTACTTC.

The chain employs TRBV28 and TRBJ2-7; 7 bases are a match to TRBD1. Germline loops: CDR1 MDHEN, CDR2 SYDVKM. This CDR3 has 13 amino acids. The CDR3 region is CATKQGRSYEQYF. CDR3 bases: TGTGCTACAAAACAGGGGCGCTCCTACGAGCAGTACTTC.

The chain employs TRBV5-1 and TRBJ2-2, with D hard to call. Trimming stripped 3 bases from V and 0 bases from J, with 6 bases between. Germline CDR1 reads SGHRS; CDR2 reads YFSETQ. CDR3 length: 14 amino acids. The CDR3 here is CASSSTPNTGELFF. CDR3 DNA: TGCGCCAGCAGCTCAACCCCGAACACCGGGGAGCTGTTTTTT.

The chain couples TRBV6-4 to TRBJ1-2, with a possible D match to TRBD1 (6 bases). Germline CDR1 is MRHNA and CDR2 is SNTAGT. The CDR3 runs 12 residues. Between the trimmed V and J ends, which lost 9 bases and 5 bases, there was a span of 13 bases. The CDR3 region is CASEGERYGYTF. The CDR3 bases are TGTGCCAGTGAGGGGGAAAGGTATGGCTACACCTTC.

The chain employs TRBV19 and TRBJ2-1, with TRBD2 as a possible D gene (7 bases). Germline V gene sequence: CDR1 LNHDA, CDR2 SQIVND (reference sequence). The CDR3 sequence is 15 residues long. V lost 8 bases, J lost 6 bases, and 20 bases lay in between. CDR3 nucleotide sequence: TGTGCCAGTCCCCGAGGGGGGCGGGAGCCCAATGAGCAGTTCTTC. Translated, it gives CASPRGGREPNEQFF.

The V call is TRBV4-1, the J call TRBJ1-2; D gene ambiguous. Trimming took off 3 bases at V and 5 bases at J, with 7 bases between the two ends. The germline CDR1 and CDR2 sequences are MGHRA and YSYEKL. This CDR3 contains 12 residues. CDR3 bases: TGCGCCAGCAGCCACGCCGTATATGGCTACACCTTC. Its translation is CASSHAVYGYTF.

The CDR3 region is CASSLGTSAYNEQFF. The CDR3 coding sequence is TGTGCCAGCAGCTTGGGGACTAGCGCATACAATGAGCAGTTCTTC. The J gene is TRBJ2-1, the V gene TRBV5-4, with 9 bases lining up with TRBD2. The trim removed 0 bases at V and 4 bases at J, leaving 2 bases unmatched. Germline V gene sequence: CDR1 SGHNT, CDR2 YYREEE (reference sequence). The CDR3 sequence is 15 residues long. Using reference TRBV5-4 and TRBJ2-1 for the parts outside the CDR3, the full variable domain is ETGVTQSPTHLIKTRGQQVTLRCSSQSGHNTVSWYQQALGQGPQFIFQYYREEENGRGNFPPRFSGLQFPNYSSELNVNALELDDSALYLCASSLGTSAYNEQFFGPGTRLTVL.

This chain connects TRBV28 to TRBJ2-7, with D hard to call. CDR3 size: 12 residues. CDR1 is MDHEN and CDR2 is SYDVKM in the germline V gene. Trimming removed 7 bases from V and 2 bases from J, with 9 bases in between. The CDR3 coding sequence is TGTGCCAGCACAGGATCGACCTACGAGCAGTACTTC. Translating it yields CASTGSTYEQYF.

This CDR3 reads CASSPKTGGTGELFF. The CDR3 DNA is TGTGCCAGCTCACCAAAGACAGGGGGAACCGGGGAGCTGTTTTTT. The chain employs TRBV18 and TRBJ2-2; 9 bases fit TRBD1. Germline V lookup: CDR1 KGHSH, CDR2 LQKENI. V trimming: 2 bases; J trimming: 5 bases; junction bases outside the gene matches: 3. This CDR3 contains 15 residues.

V usage is TRBV6-5 and J usage is TRBJ2-7; TRBD1 matches at 9 bases. The CDR3 totals 14 residues. In germline, CDR1 is MNHEY, CDR2 SVGAGI. Trimming took 6 bases from V and 4 from J; bases not matched to a gene: 7. In nucleotides, the CDR3 is TGTGCCAGCAGGGTTGGGACAGGGAGGTACGAGCAGTACTTC. Residues: CASRVGTGRYEQYF.

CDR3 sequence (DNA): TGTGCCAGCAGTACAGCAACCGTCTCCTACGAGCAGTACTTC. It yields the protein CASSTATVSYEQYF. This sequence joins TRBV6-5 and TRBJ2-7; no definite D call. Trimming cost V 5 bases and J 0 bases, with 11 bases left between them. The CDR3 contains 14 residues. In germline, CDR1 is MNHEY, CDR2 SVGAGI.

The gene calls are TRBV3-1 (or the pseudogene TRBV3-2) and TRBJ1-2; maybe TRBD1 (5 bases). The CDR3 has 14 amino acids. The ends were cut back, 3 bases at V and 8 bases at J, with 16 bases in the middle. The V gene's germline CDR1 is LGHDT and CDR2 YNNKEL (reference sequence). CDR3 DNA sequence: TGTGCCAGCAGCCATAGAGACAGAGGGGAGGGCTACACCTTC. It translates to CASSHRDRGEGYTF.

The V call is TRBV4-2, the J call TRBJ2-7; 9 bases line up with TRBD2. The CDR3 has 15 residues. Germline-derived CDR1 and CDR2 are LGHNA and YNFKEQ. The V segment lost 3 bases and the J segment 3 bases; nucleotides outside the gene matches: 6. CDR3 residues: CASSQRLAEYYEQYF. As DNA, the CDR3 is TGTGCCAGCAGCCAGAGACTAGCGGAGTACTACGAGCAGTACTTC.